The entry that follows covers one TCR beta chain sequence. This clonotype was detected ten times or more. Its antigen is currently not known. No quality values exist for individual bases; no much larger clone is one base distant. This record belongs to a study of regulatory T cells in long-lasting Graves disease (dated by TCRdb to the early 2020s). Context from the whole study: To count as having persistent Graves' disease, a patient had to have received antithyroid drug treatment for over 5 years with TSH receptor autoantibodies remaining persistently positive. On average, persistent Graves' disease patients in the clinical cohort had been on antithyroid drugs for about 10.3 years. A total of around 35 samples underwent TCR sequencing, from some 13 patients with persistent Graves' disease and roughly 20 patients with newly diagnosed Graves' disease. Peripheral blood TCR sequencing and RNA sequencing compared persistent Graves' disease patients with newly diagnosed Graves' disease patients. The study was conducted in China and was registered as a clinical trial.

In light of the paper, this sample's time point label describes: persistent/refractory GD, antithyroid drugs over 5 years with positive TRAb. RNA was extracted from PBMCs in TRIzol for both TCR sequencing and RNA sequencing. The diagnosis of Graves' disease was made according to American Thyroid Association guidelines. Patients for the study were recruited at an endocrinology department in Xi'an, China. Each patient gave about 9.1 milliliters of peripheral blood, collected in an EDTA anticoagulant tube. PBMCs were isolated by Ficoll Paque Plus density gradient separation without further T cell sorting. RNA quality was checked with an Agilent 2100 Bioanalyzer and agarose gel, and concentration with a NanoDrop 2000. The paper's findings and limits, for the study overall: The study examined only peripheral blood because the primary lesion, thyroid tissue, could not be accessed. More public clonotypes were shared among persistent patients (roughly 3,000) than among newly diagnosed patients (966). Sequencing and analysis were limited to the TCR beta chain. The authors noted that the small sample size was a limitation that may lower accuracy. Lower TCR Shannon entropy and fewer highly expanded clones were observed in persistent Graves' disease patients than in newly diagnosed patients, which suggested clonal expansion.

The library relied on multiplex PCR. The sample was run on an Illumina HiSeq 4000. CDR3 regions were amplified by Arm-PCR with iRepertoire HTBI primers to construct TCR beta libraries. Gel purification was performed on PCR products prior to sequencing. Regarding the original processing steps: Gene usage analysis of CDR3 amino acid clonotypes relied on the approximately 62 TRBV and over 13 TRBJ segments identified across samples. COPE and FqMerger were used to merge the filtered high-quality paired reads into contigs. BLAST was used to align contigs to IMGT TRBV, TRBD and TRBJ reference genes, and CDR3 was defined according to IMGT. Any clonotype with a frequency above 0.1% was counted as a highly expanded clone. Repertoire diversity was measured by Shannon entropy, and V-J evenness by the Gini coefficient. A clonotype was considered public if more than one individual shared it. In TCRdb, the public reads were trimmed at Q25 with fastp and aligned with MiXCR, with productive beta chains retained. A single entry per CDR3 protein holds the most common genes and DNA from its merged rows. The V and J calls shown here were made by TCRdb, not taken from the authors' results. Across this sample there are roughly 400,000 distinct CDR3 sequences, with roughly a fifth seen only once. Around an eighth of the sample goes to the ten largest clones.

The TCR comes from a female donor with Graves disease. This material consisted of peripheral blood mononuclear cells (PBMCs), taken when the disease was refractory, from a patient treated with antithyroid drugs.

The CDR3 in this case is CASSYSPAMNTEAFF. The sequenced DNA: TGTGCCAGCAGTTACTCGCCAGCCATGAACACTGAAGCTTTCTTT. The sequence joins TRBV6-5 to TRBJ1-1; the D gene remains uncertain. The cysteine opens and the phenylalanine closes a CDR3 of 15 amino acids. CDR3 DNA is the only sequence kept; it has 45 bases, read in frame from the first base. Trimming removed 0 bases from V and 0 bases from J, leaving 8 bases between the germline ends. The germline V gene gives CDR1 as MNHEY and CDR2 as SVGAGI.